A selection of T cell receptor beta chains follows, all from one sample in a study of cytomegalovirus exposure and HLA in healthy donors. Repertoires were generated with immunoSEQ multiplex PCR, while TCRdb's copy carries only in-frame clones and drops some. The sample yields 170,000 or so clones, 80% seen once. The sequencing sample was made of PBMCs. The receptors shown here come from a boy younger than 18 in good health and CMV-seronegative. Each CDR3 is given without its conserved first and last residue.

CDR3: ATSIGGGANQPQH; V: TRBV15; length: 13; J: TRBJ1-5
CDR3: ASSLSRNNEQF; V: TRBV7-3; length: 11; J: TRBJ2-1
CDR3: ASSVGNRGTYEQY; V: TRBV9; length: 13; J: TRBJ2-7
CDR3: ASSLVPSGSYEQY; V: TRBV7-9; length: 13; J: TRBJ2-7
CDR3: ASSFEQVAGNTIY; V: TRBV7-8; length: 13; J: TRBJ1-3
CDR3: ASSWDRVGEQY; V: TRBV5-1; length: 11; J: TRBJ2-7
CDR3: AISDPTSGANVLT; V: TRBV10-3; length: 13; J: TRBJ2-6
CDR3: ASSPDRGRGVNTEAF; V: TRBV13; length: 15; J: TRBJ1-1
CDR3: AIKDRAMNTGELF; V: TRBV19; length: 13; J: TRBJ2-2
CDR3: ASSLSGVAGNTIY; V: TRBV27; length: 13; J: TRBJ1-3
CDR3: ASSSISSLGGTEAF; V: TRBV7-9; length: 14; J: TRBJ1-1
CDR3: SVVPGVGGNEKLF; V: TRBV29-1; length: 13; J: TRBJ1-4
CDR3: ASSFLLSRLGENTEAF; V: TRBV5-6; length: 16; J: TRBJ1-1
CDR3: ASSITGTQPQH; V: TRBV19; length: 11; J: TRBJ1-5
CDR3: ASSPPRRYEQY; V: TRBV18; length: 11; J: TRBJ2-7
CDR3: SVDTTGTEDYGYT; V: TRBV29-1; length: 13; J: TRBJ1-2
CDR3: SVWDSLNTEAF; V: TRBV29-1; length: 11; J: TRBJ1-1
CDR3: SSSLKAGGNNEQF; V: TRBV7-9; length: 13; J: TRBJ2-1
CDR3: ASSRDYNQPQH; V: TRBV7-3; length: 11; J: TRBJ1-5
CDR3: ASSLAGRGGTF; V: TRBV5-4; length: 11; J: TRBJ1-1
CDR3: ASSLNRVGTEAF; V: TRBV27; length: 12; J: TRBJ1-1
CDR3: AILLDRVGGEQY; V: TRBV6-1; length: 12; J: NA
CDR3: AKQKAAYEQY; V: TRBV6-6; length: 10; J: TRBJ2-7
CDR3: ASRQRTGGGYGYT; V: TRBV4-2; length: 13; J: TRBJ1-2
CDR3: ALTQDRGPYEQY; V: TRBV30; length: 12; J: NA
CDR3: ASSWTSGGSTDTQY; V: TRBV11-2; length: 14; J: TRBJ2-3
CDR3: ASSQGGGNEQY; V: TRBV4-1; length: 11; J: NA
CDR3: ASSLVRRVNEEAF; V: TRBV7-2; length: 13; J: TRBJ1-1
CDR3: ASSYFGRPNEQY; V: TRBV6-5; length: 12; J: NA
CDR3: ASSLLFPSYEQY; V: TRBV27; length: 12; J: TRBJ2-7
CDR3: SVVASSLGGYT; V: TRBV29-1; length: 11; J: TRBJ1-2
CDR3: ATSRVAGEKLF; V: TRBV15; length: 11; J: TRBJ1-4
CDR3: ASSPPILLAENTGELF; V: TRBV18; length: 16; J: TRBJ2-2
CDR3: ASSLGDRPYGYT; V: TRBV11-2; length: 12; J: TRBJ1-2
CDR3: ASSPQSTVTGNTIY; V: TRBV18; length: 14; J: TRBJ1-3
CDR3: ASSDLQGNEKLF; V: TRBV2; length: 12; J: TRBJ1-4
CDR3: ASSLLGAHEQY; V: TRBV5-6; length: 11; J: TRBJ2-7
CDR3: ATRLRGYEQY; V: TRBV11-2; length: 10; J: TRBJ2-7
CDR3: ASSVGTSGLLYEQY; V: TRBV9; length: 14; J: TRBJ2-7
CDR3: ASSDAPHEQY; V: TRBV10-1; length: 10; J: TRBJ2-7
CDR3: ASSWDSDGYT; V: TRBV5-4; length: 10; J: TRBJ1-2
CDR3: ASSLDRMNTEAF; V: TRBV5-6; length: 12; J: TRBJ1-1
CDR3: ASSIRRSSYNEQF; V: TRBV19; length: 13; J: TRBJ2-1
CDR3: ASSLDTGSREQF; V: TRBV7-9; length: 12; J: TRBJ2-1
CDR3: ASSFVGFGTVSGANVLT; V: TRBV13; length: 17; J: TRBJ2-6
CDR3: ASGFGSAYEQY; V: TRBV19; length: 11; J: TRBJ2-7